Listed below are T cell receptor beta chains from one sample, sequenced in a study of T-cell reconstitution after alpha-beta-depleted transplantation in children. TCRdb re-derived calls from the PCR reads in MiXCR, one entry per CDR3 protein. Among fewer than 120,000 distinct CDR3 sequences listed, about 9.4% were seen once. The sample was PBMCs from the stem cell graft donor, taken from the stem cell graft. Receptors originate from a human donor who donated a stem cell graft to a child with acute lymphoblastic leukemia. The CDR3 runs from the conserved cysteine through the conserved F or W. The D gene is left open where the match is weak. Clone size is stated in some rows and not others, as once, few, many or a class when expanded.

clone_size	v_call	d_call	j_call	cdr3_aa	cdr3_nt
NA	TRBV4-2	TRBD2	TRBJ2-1	CASSQGLAGVVGNEQFF	TGTGCCAGCAGCCAGGGACTAGCGGGAGTGGTAGGCAATGAGCAGTTCTTC
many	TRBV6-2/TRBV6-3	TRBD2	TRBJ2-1	CASSYSRRNSLAATYNEQFF	TGTGCCAGCAGTTACTCTCGGCGGAACTCCCTAGCGGCTACCTACAATGAGCAGTTCTTC
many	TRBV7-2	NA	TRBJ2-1	CASSVDRGGYNEQFF	TGTGCCAGCAGCGTCGACAGGGGAGGGTACAATGAGCAGTTCTTC
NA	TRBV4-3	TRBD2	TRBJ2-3	CASSQLTSGEGVDTQYF	TGCGCCAGCAGCCAATTAACTAGCGGAGAAGGGGTAGATACGCAGTATTTT
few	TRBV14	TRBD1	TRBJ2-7	CASSHPTGQPRYEQYF	TGTGCCAGCAGCCACCCGACGGGACAGCCGCGTTACGAGCAGTACTTC
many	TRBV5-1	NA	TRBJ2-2	CASSFREITGELFF	TGCGCCAGCAGCTTCCGGGAGATAACCGGGGAGCTGTTTTTT
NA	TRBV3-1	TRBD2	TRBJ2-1	CACSSGLAGGMSSYNEQFF	TGTGCCTGCAGTTCCGGACTAGCGGGGGGGATGAGCTCCTACAATGAGCAGTTCTTC
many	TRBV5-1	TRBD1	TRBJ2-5	CASSYSGTGGSVETQYF	TGCGCCAGCAGCTACTCCGGGACAGGGGGCTCGGTGGAGACCCAGTACTTC
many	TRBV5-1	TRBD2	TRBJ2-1	CASSSEGLAYNEQFF	TGCGCCAGCAGCTCCGAGGGACTAGCATACAATGAGCAGTTCTTC
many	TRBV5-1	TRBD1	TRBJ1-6	CASSSRDSSYNSPLHF	TGCGCCAGCAGCTCTCGGGACAGCTCCTATAATTCACCCCTCCACTTT
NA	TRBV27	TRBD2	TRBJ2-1	CASSWLAGGGEQFF	TGTGCCAGCAGTTGGCTAGCGGGGGGGGGTGAGCAGTTCTTC
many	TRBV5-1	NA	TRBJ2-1	CASSPLRQNYNEQFF	TGCGCCAGCAGCCCCCTGCGACAGAACTACAATGAGCAGTTCTTC
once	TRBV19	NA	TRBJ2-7	CASSIQVDYSYEQYF	TGTGCCAGTAGTATCCAGGTCGACTATTCCTACGAGCAGTACTTC
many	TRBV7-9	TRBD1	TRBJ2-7	CASSLQVLQGVEQYF	TGTGCCAGCAGCTTACAAGTACTACAGGGGGTCGAGCAGTACTTC
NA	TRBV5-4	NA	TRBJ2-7	CASSRKDATYEQYF	TGTGCCAGCAGCCGAAAGGACGCGACCTACGAGCAGTACTTC
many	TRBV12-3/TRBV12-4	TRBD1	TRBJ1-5	CASSKDRVDQPQHF	TGTGCCAGCAGCAAAGACAGGGTTGATCAGCCCCAGCATTTT
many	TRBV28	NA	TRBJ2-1	CASSQGTDEQFF	TGTGCCAGCAGCCAGGGGACGGATGAGCAGTTCTTC
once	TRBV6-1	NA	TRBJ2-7	CASSEAGGNSYEQYF	TGTGCCAGCAGTGAAGCAGGGGGAAACTCCTACGAGCAGTACTTC
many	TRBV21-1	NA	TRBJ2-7	CASSAWDRKTAHEQYF	TGTGCCAGCAGCGCCTGGGACAGAAAAACGGCCCACGAGCAGTACTTC
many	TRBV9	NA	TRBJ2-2	CASSPVGPGPTGELFF	TGTGCCAGCAGCCCCGTGGGCCCAGGGCCCACCGGGGAGCTGTTTTTT
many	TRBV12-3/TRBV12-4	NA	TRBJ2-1	CASEVSSYNEQFF	TGTGCCAGCGAAGTGAGCTCCTACAATGAGCAGTTCTTC
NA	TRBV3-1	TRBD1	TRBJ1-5	CACTPTVDGDSRIQPQHF	TGTGCCTGCACCCCAACCGTCGATGGGGACAGCAGAATTCAGCCCCAGCATTTT
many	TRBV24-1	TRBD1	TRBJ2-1	CATSDPRTGVNNEQFF	TGTGCCACCAGTGATCCTCGGACAGGGGTTAACAATGAGCAGTTCTTC
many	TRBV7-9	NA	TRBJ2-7	CASSAPDGSYEQYF	TGTGCCAGCAGCGCGCCCGACGGCTCCTACGAGCAGTACTTC
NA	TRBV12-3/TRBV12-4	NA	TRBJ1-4	CAISLYGATRTNEKLFF	TGTGCCATCTCCCTTTACGGGGCAACGAGGACTAATGAAAAACTGTTTTTT
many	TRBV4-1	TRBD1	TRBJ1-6	CASSQAGDREAPLHF	TGCGCCAGCAGCCAGGCCGGGGACAGGGAGGCACCCCTCCACTTT
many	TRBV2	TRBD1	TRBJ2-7	CASGTGQSREQYF	TGTGCCAGCGGCACGGGACAGAGCCGGGAGCAGTACTTC
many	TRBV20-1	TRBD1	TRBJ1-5	CSARNPGGYQPQHF	TGCAGTGCTCGAAACCCAGGGGGCTATCAGCCCCAGCATTTT
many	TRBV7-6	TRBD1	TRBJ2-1	CASSKNRGNEQFF	TGTGCCAGCAGCAAAAACAGGGGAAATGAGCAGTTCTTC
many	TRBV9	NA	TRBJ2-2	CASSVAGTANTGELFF	TGTGCCAGCAGCGTAGCCGGGACGGCGAACACCGGGGAGCTGTTTTTT
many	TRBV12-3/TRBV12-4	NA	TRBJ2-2	CASRTREVTGELFF	TGTGCCAGCAGGACCAGGGAAGTCACCGGGGAGCTGTTTTTT
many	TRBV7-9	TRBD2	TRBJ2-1	CASSSAIAGGYNEQFF	TGTGCCAGCAGCTCCGCCATAGCGGGGGGTTATAATGAGCAGTTCTTC
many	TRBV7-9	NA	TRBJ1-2	CASSLAETANYGYTF	TGTGCCAGCAGCTTAGCGGAGACAGCTAACTATGGCTACACCTTC
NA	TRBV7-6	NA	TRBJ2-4	CASSSSLERGIQYF	TGTGCCAGCAGCTCGTCACTGGAGAGGGGCATTCAGTACTTC
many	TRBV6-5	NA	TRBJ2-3	CASSYRRFAHTDTQYF	TGTGCCAGCAGTTACCGTCGTTTTGCGCACACAGATACGCAGTATTTT
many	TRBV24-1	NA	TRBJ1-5	CATSDSGNNQPQHF	TGTGCCACCAGTGATTCAGGAAACAATCAGCCCCAGCATTTT
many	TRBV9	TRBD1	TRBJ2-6	CASSFTTGTGGFSGANVLTF	TGTGCCAGCAGCTTCACGACGGGGACAGGGGGCTTCTCTGGGGCCAACGTCCTGACTTTC